This entry lists 10 T cell receptor beta chains sequenced from one sample in a study of shared clonotypes between healthy human individuals. This table comes from immunoSEQ multiplex PCR, and its TCRdb copy is limited to in-frame clones, with some not included. The data contain about 2,500,000 clones, just over 90% of them singletons. The sequenced sample was naive CD4+ T cells sorted from blood. Subset described: CD45RA+ positively selected. The receptors shown here come from a man aged 18 to 30 in good health.

This clone occurred once. This chain connects TRBV10-3 to TRBJ2-7; D gene ambiguous. This CDR3 has 15 residues. CDR1 ENHRY and CDR2 SYGVKD come from the germline V gene. Trimming took 0 bases from V and 2 from J, leaving 11 bases between them. The chain's CDR3 is CAISESGPIPYEQYF. CDR3 sequence (DNA): TGTGCCATCAGTGAGTCAGGCCCCATTCCCTACGAGCAGTACTTC.

The J gene is TRBJ1-1, the V gene TRBV5-4; D gene unclear. CDR1 is SGHNT, CDR2 YYREEE, per germline (reference sequence). The germline V and J ends were trimmed by 0 bases and 1 base, with 10 bases remaining between them. This CDR3 spans 15 amino acids. The CDR3 nucleotides read TGTGCCAGCAGCTTGGAGCTATCCGGGAACACTGAAGCTTTCTTT. Residues: CASSLELSGNTEAFF.

The chain recombines TRBV7-6 with TRBJ1-1; D is possibly TRBD1 (6 bases). This CDR3 comprises 14 residues. Trimming pared 3 bases from V and 4 bases from J, leaving 12 bases between. CDR1 is SGHVS and CDR2 is FNYEAQ in the germline V gene. The CDR3 region is CASSLGWGRTEAFF. DNA of the CDR3: TGTGCCAGCAGCTTGGGGTGGGGGCGCACTGAAGCTTTCTTT.

The chain has TRBV6-4 and TRBJ1-5; maybe TRBD1 (6 bases). This CDR3 has 15 amino acids. Germline V gives CDR1 MRHNA, CDR2 SNTAGT. The V and J ends lost 6 bases and 4 bases respectively, with 16 bases between them. The CDR3, as DNA: TGTGCCAGCAGGGGCGGGCAGGGGACTAATCAGCCCCAGCATTTT. Residues: CASRGGQGTNQPQHF.

The chain combines TRBV18 with TRBJ2-5, with 9 bases that match TRBD2. V was pared by 0 bases and J by 3 bases, with 5 bases of the junction left unmatched. There are 16 residues in the CDR3. Germline V gene sequence: CDR1 KGHSH, CDR2 LQKENI. CDR3 nucleotides: TGTGCCAGCTCACCACCAAACGTAGCGGGAGAAGAGACCCAGTACTTC. It encodes CASSPPNVAGEETQYF.

V is TRBV5-4 and J is TRBJ2-2, with 8 bases identical to TRBD1. Trimming at V came to 4 bases and at J to 1 base, leaving 6 bases not matched to a gene. This CDR3 is 16 amino acids long. Germline assignment: CDR1 SGHNT and CDR2 YYREEE (reference sequence). The CDR3: CASSPRTGQNTGELFF. The CDR3 nucleotides read TGTGCCAGCAGCCCGAGGACAGGGCAGAACACCGGGGAGCTGTTTTTT.

The rearrangement uses TRBV18 and TRBJ1-4; D is ambiguous. Per germline, CDR1 KGHSH and CDR2 LQKENI. The CDR3 has 15 residues. Trimming removed 3 bases at V and 4 bases at J, with 12 bases between. The CDR3 spells CASSPAGAINEKLFF. For the CDR3, the DNA is TGTGCCAGCTCACCTGCGGGAGCTATTAATGAAAAACTGTTTTTT. Based on the CDR3 plus reference TRBV18 and TRBJ1-4, the full variable domain is NAGVMQNPRHLVRRRGQEARLRCSPMKGHSHVYWYRQLPEEGLKFMVYLQKENIIDESGMPKERFSAEFPKEGPSILRIQQVVRGDSAAYFCASSPAGAINEKLFFGSGTQLSVL.

The V and J genes are TRBV18 and TRBJ1-2; 8 bases line up with TRBD1. The CDR3 totals 17 residues. V trimming: 1 base; J trimming: 3 bases; junction bases outside the gene matches: 10. The V gene's germline CDR1 is KGHSH and CDR2 LQKENI. CDR3 amino acids: CASSPLSAGGNDYGYTF. The CDR3 DNA reads as TGTGCCAGCTCACCACTATCGGCAGGGGGCAACGACTATGGCTACACCTTC.

J is TRBJ2-1 and V is TRBV25-1; either TRBD1 or TRBD2 may fit D (5 bases each). Germline V gene sequence: CDR1 MGHDK, CDR2 SYGVNS. The CDR3 has 16 amino acids. With 1 base removed from V and 8 bases from J, the gap between germline ends came to 18 bases. As DNA, the CDR3 is TGTGCCAGCAGTGAATTGTTCGGGACCCACTTCGATGAGCAGTTCTTC. This sequence encodes CASSELFGTHFDEQFF.

This chain links TRBV6-6 with TRBJ1-3; D is unresolved. V lost 2 bases and J 4 bases, leaving 9 bases between the germline ends. The CDR3 has 14 amino acids. Germline V CDR1 and CDR2: MNHNY, SVGAGI (reference sequence). CDR3 protein: CASSYVQQGNTIYF. The CDR3 DNA is TGTGCCAGCAGTTACGTCCAGCAAGGAAACACCATATATTTT.